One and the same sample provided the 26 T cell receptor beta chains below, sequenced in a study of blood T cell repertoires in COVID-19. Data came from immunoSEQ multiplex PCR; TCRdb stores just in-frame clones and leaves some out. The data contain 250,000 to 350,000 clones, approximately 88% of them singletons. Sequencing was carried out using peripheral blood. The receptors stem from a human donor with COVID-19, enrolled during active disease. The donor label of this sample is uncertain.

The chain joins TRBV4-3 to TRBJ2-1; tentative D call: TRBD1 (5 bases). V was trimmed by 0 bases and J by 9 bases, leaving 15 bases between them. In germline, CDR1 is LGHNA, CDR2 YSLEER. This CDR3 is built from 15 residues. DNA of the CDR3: TGCGCCAGCAGCCAAGAAGGGCAGGGTTTTTCTGAGCAGTTCTTC. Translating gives CASSQEGQGFSEQFF.

CDR3 sequence reads: CASSLEASGRGEQFF. The CDR3 nucleotides are TGTGCCAGCAGCTTAGAGGCTAGCGGGAGAGGTGAGCAGTTCTTC. V and J are TRBV11-2 and TRBJ2-1; 10 bases are a match to TRBD2. Germline lookup yields CDR1 SGHAT and CDR2 FQNNGV. V gave up 0 bases and J gave up 9 bases; unmatched junction bases: 5. This CDR3 has 15 amino acids.

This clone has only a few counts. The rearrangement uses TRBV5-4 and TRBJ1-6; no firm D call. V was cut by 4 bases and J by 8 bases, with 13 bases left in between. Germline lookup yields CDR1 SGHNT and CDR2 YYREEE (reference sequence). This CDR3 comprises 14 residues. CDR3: CASSRRDNDSPLHF. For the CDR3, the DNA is TGTGCCAGCAGCCGCCGGGATAACGATTCACCCCTCCACTTT. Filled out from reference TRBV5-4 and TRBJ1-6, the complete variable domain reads ETGVTQSPTHLIKTRGQQVTLRCSSQSGHNTVSWYQQALGQGPQFIFQYYREEENGRGNFPPRFSGLQFPNYSSELNVNALELDDSALYLCASSRRDNDSPLHFGNGTRLTVT.

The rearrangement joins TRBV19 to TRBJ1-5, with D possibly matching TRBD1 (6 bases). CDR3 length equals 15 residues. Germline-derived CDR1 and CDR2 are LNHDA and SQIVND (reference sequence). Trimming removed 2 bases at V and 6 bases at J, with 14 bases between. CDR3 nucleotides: TGTGCCAGTAGTATAAATGGGGAGGGGGGTCAGCCCCAGCATTTT. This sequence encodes CASSINGEGGQPQHF.

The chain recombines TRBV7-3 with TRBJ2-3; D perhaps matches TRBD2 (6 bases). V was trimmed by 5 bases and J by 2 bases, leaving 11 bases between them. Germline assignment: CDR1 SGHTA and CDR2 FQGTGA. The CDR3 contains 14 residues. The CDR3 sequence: CASSRERVTDTQYF. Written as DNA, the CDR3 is TGTGCCAGCAGCCGGGAGCGAGTCACAGATACGCAGTATTTT.

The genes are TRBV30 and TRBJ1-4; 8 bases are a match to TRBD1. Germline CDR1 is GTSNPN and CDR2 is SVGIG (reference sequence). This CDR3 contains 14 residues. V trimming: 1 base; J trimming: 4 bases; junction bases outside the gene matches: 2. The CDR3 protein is CAWSGDRFNEKLFF. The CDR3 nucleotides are TGTGCCTGGAGTGGGGACAGGTTTAATGAAAAACTGTTTTTT.

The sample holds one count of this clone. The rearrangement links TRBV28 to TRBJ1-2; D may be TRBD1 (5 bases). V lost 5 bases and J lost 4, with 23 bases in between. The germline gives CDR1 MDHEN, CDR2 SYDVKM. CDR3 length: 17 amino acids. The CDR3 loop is CASSGPTAMTAFYGYTF. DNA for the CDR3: TGTGCCAGCAGTGGACCGACTGCGATGACAGCTTTCTATGGCTACACCTTC.

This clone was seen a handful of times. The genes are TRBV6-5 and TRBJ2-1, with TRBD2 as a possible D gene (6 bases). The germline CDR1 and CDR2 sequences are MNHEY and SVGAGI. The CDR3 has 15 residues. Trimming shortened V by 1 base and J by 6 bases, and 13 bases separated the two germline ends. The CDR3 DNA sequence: TGTGCCAGCAGTTACTTAGCGGAAGAGGGCAATGAGCAGTTCTTC. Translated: CASSYLAEEGNEQFF.

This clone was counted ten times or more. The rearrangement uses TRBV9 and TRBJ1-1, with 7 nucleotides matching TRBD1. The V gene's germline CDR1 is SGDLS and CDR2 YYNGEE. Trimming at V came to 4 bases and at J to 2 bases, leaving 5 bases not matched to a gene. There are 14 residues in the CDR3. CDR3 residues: CASSSGTVNTEAFF. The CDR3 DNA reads TGTGCCAGCAGCTCCGGGACAGTTAACACTGAAGCTTTCTTT. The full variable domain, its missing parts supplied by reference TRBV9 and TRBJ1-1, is DSGVTQTPKHLITATGQRVTLRCSPRSGDLSVYWYQQSLDQGLQFLIQYYNGEERAKGNILERFSAQQFPDLHSELNLSSLELGDSALYFCASSSGTVNTEAFFGQGTRLTVV.

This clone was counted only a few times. DNA for the CDR3: TGTGCAGGAGAGAACACCGGGGAGCTGTTTTTT. Its translation is CAGENTGELFF. The genes are TRBV7-9 and TRBJ2-2, with D unclear. CDR3 length: 11 amino acids. CDR1 and CDR2 from the germline V gene are SEHNR and FQNEAQ (reference sequence). The variable domain in full, with the rest retrieved from reference TRBV7-9 and TRBJ2-2, is DTGVSQNPRHKITKRGQNVTFRCDPISEHNRLYWYRQTLGQGPEFLTYFQNEAQLEKSRLLSDRFSAERPKGSFSTLEIQRTEQGDSAMYLCAGENTGELFFGEGSRLTVL.

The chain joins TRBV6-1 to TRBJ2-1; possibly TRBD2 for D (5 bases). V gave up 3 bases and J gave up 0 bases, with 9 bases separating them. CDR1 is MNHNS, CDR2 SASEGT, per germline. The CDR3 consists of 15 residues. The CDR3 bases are TGTGCCAGCAGTGAGGCGGGTAGCTCCTACAATGAGCAGTTCTTC. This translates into CASSEAGSSYNEQFF.

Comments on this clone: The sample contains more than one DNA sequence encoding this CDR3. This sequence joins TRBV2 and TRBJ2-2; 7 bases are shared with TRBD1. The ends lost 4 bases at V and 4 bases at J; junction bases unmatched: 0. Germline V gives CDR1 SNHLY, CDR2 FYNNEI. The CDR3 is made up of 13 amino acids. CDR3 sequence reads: CASSAGGTGELFF. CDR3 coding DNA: TGTGCCAGCAGTGCAGGGGGCACCGGGGAGCTGTTTTTT.

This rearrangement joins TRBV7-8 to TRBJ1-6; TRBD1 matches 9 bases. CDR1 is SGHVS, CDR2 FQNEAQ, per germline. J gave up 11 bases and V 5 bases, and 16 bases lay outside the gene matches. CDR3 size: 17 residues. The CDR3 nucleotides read TGTGCCAGCAGCCGCCCACTTGGGGACAGGGAGGAGGCACCCCTCCACTTT. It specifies CASSRPLGDREEAPLHF.

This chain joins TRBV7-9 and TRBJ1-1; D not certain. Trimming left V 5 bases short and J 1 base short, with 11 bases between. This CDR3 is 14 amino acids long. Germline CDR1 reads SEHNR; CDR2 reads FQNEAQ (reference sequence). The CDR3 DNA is TGTGCCAGCAGCATACTCGCGGGGAACACTGAAGCTTTCTTT. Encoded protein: CASSILAGNTEAFF. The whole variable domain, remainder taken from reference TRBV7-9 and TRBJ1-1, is DTGVSQNPRHKITKRGQNVTFRCDPISEHNRLYWYRQTLGQGPEFLTYFQNEAQLEKSRLLSDRFSAERPKGSFSTLEIQRTEQGDSAMYLCASSILAGNTEAFFGQGTRLTVV.

In DNA form, the CDR3 reads TGCGCCAGCAGCCAAGATGGACAGTCCTACGAGCAGTACTTC. Amino acid sequence: CASSQDGQSYEQYF. The genes are TRBV4-3 and TRBJ2-7; perhaps TRBD1 as D (6 bases). V lost 0 bases, J lost 1 base, and 7 bases lay in between. From germline, CDR1 is LGHNA and CDR2 YSLEER. The CDR3 totals 14 residues.

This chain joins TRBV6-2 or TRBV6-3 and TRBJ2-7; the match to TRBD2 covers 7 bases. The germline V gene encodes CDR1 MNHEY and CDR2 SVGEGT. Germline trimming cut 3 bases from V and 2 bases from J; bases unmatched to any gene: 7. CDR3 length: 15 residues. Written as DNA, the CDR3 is TGTGCCAGCAGTTATCCCGAGGGGACTACCTACGAGCAGTACTTC. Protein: CASSYPEGTTYEQYF.

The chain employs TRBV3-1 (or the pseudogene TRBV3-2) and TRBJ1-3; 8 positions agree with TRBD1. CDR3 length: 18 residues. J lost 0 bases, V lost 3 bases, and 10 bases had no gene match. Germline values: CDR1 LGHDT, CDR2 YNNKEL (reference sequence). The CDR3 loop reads CASSQNPRTGSSGNTIYF. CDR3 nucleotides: TGTGCCAGCAGCCAGAACCCCAGGACAGGGAGCTCTGGAAACACCATATATTTT.

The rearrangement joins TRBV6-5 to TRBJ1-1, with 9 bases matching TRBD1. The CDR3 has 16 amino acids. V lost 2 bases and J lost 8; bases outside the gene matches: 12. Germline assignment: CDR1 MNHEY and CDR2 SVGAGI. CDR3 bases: TGTGCCAGCAGTTACGATCTAAGGGGGACAGGGAGAGAAGCTTTCTTT. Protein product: CASSYDLRGTGREAFF.

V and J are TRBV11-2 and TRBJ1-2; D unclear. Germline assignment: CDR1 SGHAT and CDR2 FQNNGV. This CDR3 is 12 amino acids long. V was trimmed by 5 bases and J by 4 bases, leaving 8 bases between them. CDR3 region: CASSEEGYGYTF. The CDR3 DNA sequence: TGTGCCAGCAGCGAAGAGGGCTATGGCTACACCTTC.

CDR3 nucleotide sequence: TGTGCCTGGAGTGCGACAGTCGGTTCAACAGATACGCAGTATTTT. Protein: CAWSATVGSTDTQYF. The gene calls are TRBV30 and TRBJ2-3; D perhaps matches TRBD1 (5 bases). Between the trimmed V and J ends, which lost 1 base and 3 bases, there was a span of 14 bases. Germline V gene sequence: CDR1 GTSNPN, CDR2 SVGIG (reference sequence). The CDR3 loop spans 15 amino acids.

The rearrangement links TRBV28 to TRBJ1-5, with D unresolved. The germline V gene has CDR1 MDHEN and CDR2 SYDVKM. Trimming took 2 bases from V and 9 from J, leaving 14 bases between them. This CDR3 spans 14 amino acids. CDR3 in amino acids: CASSLRLRWSPQHF. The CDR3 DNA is TGTGCCAGCAGTTTAAGACTCCGCTGGTCGCCCCAGCATTTT.

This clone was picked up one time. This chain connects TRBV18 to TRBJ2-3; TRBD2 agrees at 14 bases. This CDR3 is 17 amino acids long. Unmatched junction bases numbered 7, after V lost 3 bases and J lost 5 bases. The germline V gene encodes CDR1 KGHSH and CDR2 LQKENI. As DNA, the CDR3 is TGTGCCAGCTCACCCCTAGGACTAGCGGGAGGACGAGATACGCAGTATTTT. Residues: CASSPLGLAGGRDTQYF. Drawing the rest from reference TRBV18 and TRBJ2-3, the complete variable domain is NAGVMQNPRHLVRRRGQEARLRCSPMKGHSHVYWYRQLPEEGLKFMVYLQKENIIDESGMPKERFSAEFPKEGPSILRIQQVVRGDSAAYFCASSPLGLAGGRDTQYFGPGTRLTVL.

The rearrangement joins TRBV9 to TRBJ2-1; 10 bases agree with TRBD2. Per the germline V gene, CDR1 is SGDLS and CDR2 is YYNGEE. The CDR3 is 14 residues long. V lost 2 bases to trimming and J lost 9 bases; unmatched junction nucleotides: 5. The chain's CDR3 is CASSVRAGGIEQFF. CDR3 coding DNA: TGTGCCAGCAGCGTGAGAGCGGGAGGGATTGAGCAGTTCTTC. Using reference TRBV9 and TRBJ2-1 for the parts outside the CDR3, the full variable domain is DSGVTQTPKHLITATGQRVTLRCSPRSGDLSVYWYQQSLDQGLQFLIQYYNGEERAKGNILERFSAQQFPDLHSELNLSSLELGDSALYFCASSVRAGGIEQFFGPGTRLTVL.

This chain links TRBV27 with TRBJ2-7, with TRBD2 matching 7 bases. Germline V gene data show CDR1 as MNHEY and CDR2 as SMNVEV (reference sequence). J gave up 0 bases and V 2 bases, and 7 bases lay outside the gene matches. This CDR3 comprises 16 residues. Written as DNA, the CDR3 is TGTGCCAGCAGTTTAACCCAGAGCGGGATCTCCTACGAGCAGTACTTC. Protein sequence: CASSLTQSGISYEQYF.

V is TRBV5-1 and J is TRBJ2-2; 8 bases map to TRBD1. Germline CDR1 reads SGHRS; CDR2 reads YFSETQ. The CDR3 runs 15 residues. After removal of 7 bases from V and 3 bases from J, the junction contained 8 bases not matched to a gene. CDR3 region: CASGFGTGDTGELFF. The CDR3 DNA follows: TGCGCCAGCGGGTTCGGGACAGGAGACACCGGGGAGCTGTTTTTT.

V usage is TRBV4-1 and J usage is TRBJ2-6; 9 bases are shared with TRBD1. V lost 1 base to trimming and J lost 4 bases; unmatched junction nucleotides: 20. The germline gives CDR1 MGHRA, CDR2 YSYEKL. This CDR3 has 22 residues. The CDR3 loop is CASSQGGLSGTGHSLGANVLTF. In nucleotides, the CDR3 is TGCGCCAGCAGCCAAGGCGGACTTTCCGGGACAGGGCACTCTCTGGGGGCCAACGTCCTGACTTTC.